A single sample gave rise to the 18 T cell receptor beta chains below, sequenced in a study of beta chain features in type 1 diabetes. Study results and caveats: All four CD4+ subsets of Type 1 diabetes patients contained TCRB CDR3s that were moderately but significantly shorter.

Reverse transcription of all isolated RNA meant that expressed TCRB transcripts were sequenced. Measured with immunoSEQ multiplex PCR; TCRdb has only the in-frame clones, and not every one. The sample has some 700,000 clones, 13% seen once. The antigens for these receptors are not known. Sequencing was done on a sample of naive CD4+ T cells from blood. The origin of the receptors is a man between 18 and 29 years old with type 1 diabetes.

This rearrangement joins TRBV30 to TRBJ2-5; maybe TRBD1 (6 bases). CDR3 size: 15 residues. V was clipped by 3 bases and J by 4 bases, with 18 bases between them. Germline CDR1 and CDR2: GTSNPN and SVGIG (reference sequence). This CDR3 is CAWSLGQYGGETQYF. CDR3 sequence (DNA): TGTGCCTGGAGCCTTGGACAGTACGGAGGAGAGACCCAGTACTTC.

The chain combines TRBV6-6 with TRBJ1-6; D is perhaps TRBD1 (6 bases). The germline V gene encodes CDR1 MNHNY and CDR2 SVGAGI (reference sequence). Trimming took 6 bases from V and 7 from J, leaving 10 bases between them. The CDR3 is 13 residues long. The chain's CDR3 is CASRPTGNSPLHF. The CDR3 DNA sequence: TGTGCCAGCAGGCCCACAGGGAATTCACCCCTCCACTTT.

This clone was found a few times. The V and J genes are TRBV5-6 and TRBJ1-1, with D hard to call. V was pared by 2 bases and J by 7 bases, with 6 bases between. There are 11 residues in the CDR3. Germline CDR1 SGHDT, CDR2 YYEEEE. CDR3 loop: CASSLEYEAFF. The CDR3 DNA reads TGTGCCAGCAGCTTAGAATATGAAGCTTTCTTT. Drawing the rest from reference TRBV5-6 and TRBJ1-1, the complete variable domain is DAGVTQSPTHLIKTRGQQVTLRCSPKSGHDTVSWYQQALGQGPQFIFQYYEEEERQRGNFPDRFSGHQFPNYSSELNVNALLLGDSALYLCASSLEYEAFFGQGTRLTVV.

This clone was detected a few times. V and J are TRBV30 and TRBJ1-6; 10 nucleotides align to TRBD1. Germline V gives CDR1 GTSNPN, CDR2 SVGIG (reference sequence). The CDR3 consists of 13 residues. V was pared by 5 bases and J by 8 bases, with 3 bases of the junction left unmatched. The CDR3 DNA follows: TGTGCCTGGGTAGGACAGGGGGATTCACCCCTCCACTTT. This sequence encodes CAWVGQGDSPLHF.

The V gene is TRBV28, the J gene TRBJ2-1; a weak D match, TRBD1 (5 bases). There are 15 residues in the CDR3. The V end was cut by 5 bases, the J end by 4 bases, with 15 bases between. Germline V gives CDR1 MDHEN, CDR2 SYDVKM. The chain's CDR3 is CASSPPGDSYNEQFF. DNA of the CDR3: TGTGCCAGCAGTCCCCCAGGCGACAGTTACAATGAGCAGTTCTTC.

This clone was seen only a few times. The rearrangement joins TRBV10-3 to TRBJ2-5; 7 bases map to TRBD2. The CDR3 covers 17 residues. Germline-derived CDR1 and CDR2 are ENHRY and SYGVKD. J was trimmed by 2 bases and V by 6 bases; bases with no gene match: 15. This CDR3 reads CAIRGDVGLAAQETQYF. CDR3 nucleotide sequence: TGTGCCATCAGAGGGGATGTGGGCCTAGCGGCACAAGAGACCCAGTACTTC.

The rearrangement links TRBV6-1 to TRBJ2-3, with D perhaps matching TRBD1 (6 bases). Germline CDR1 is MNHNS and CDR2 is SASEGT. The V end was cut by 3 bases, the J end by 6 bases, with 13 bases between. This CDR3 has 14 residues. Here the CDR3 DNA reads TGTGCCAGCAGTGATGTACAGGGAGACGATACGCAGTATTTT. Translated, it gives CASSDVQGDDTQYF.

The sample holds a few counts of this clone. CDR3 nucleotides: TGTGCCAGCAGCCAAGATAGACAAGGGGAAAACATTCAGTACTTC. As protein: CASSQDRQGENIQYF. V is TRBV4-2 and J is TRBJ2-4; tentative D call: TRBD1 (5 bases). The CDR3 contains 15 residues. The germline V gene has CDR1 LGHNA and CDR2 YNFKEQ. Trimming removed 0 bases from V and 5 bases from J, with 11 bases in between.

CDR3 amino acids: CASSLVGNTIYF. The CDR3 DNA reads TGTGCCAGCAGCTTAGTTGGAAACACCATATATTTT. V is TRBV7-6 and J is TRBJ1-3; D gene unclear. Trimming removed 1 base from V and 3 bases from J, with 1 base in between. CDR3 size: 12 residues. In germline, CDR1 is SGHVS, CDR2 FNYEAQ.

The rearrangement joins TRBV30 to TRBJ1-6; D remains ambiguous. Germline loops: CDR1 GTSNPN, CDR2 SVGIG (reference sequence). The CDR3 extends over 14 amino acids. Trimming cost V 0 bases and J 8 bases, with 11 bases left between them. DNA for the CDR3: TGTGCCTGGAGTGTTAGGGCGCCGGATTCACCCCTCCACTTT. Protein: CAWSVRAPDSPLHF.

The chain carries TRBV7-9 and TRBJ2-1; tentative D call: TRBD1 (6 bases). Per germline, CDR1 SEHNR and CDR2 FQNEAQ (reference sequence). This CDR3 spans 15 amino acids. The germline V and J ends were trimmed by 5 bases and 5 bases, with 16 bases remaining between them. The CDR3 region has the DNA TGTGCCAGCAGCCACATCCCCCGGGACAACAATGAGCAGTTCTTC. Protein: CASSHIPRDNNEQFF.

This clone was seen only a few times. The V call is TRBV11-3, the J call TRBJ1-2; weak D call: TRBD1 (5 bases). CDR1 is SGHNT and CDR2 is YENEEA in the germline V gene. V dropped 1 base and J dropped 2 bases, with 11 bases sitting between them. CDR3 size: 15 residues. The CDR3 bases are TGTGCCAGCAGCTTAGGAGGGGCGGAAAACTATGGCTACACCTTC. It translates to CASSLGGAENYGYTF. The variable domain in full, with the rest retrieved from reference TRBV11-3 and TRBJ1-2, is EAGVVQSPRYKIIEKKQPVAFWCNPISGHNTLYWYLQNLGQGPELLIRYENEEAVDDSQLPKDRFSAERLKGVDSTLKIQPAELGDSAVYLCASSLGGAENYGYTFGSGTRLTVV.

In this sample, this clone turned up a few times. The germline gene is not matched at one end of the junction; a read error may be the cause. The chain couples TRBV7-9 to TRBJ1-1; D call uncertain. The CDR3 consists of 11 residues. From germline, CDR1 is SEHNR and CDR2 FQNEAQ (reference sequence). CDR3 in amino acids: CASSSASGIHF. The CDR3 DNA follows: TGTGCCAGCAGCTCAGCATCCGGGATTCACTTT.

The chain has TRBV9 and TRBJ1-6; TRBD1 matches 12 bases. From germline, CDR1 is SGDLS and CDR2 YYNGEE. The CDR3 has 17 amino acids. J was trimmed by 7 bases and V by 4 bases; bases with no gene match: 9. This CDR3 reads CASSTGTGGSGNSPLHF. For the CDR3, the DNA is TGTGCCAGCAGCACCGGGACAGGGGGCTCGGGGAATTCACCCCTCCACTTT.

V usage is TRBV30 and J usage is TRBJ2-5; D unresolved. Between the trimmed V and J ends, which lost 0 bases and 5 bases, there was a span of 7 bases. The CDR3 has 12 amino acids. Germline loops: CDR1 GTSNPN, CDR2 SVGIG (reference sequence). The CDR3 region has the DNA TGTGCCTGGAGTGTACAAATGGAGACCCAGTACTTC. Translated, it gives CAWSVQMETQYF. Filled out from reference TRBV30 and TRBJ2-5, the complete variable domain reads SQTIHQWPATLVQPVGSPLSLECTVEGTSNPNLYWYRQAAGRGLQLLFYSVGIGQISSEVPQNLSASRPQDRQFILSSKKLLLSDSGFYLCAWSVQMETQYFGPGTRLLVL.

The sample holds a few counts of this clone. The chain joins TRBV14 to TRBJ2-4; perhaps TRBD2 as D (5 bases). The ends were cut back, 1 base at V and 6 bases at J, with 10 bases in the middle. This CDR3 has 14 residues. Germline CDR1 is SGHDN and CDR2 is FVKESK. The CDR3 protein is CASSQAQAGNIQYF. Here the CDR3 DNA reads TGTGCCAGCAGCCAAGCGCAGGCGGGAAACATTCAGTACTTC.

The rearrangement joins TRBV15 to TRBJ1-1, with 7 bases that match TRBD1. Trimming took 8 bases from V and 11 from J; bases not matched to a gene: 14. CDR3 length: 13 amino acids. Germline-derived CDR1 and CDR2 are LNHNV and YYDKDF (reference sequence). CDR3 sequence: CATGQVPTSGAFF. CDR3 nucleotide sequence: TGTGCCACCGGACAGGTCCCTACCTCTGGGGCTTTCTTT.

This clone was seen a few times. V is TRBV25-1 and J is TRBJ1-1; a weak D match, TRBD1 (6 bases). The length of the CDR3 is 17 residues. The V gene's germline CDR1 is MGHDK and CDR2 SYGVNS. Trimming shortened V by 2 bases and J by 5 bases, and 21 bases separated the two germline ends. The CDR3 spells CASSEPHGGVGGTEAFF. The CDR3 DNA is TGTGCCAGCAGTGAACCCCATGGAGGAGTAGGGGGGACTGAAGCTTTCTTT.